The 22 T cell receptor beta chains given below trace back to one sample, sequenced in a study of control samples from healthy donors and cancer patients. Method: immunoSEQ multiplex PCR; TCRdb's copy keeps in-frame clones and lacks some. This listing includes fewer than 250,000 clones. The sample was blood. Source of these receptors: a woman in her 30s in good health.

This chain joins TRBV19 and TRBJ1-5, with D perhaps matching TRBD1 (6 bases). The CDR3 has 13 residues. With 6 bases removed from V and 4 bases from J, the gap between germline ends came to 10 bases. CDR1 and CDR2 from the germline V gene are LNHDA and SQIVND (reference sequence). This CDR3 is CASRIQGNQPQHF. CDR3 nucleotide sequence: TGTGCCAGTAGGATTCAGGGGAATCAGCCCCAGCATTTT.

As to this clone: One end of the junction fails to match germline, which may point to a read error. The rearrangement links TRBV7-7 to TRBJ2-6; 7 nucleotides align to TRBD2. Germline lookup yields CDR1 SSHAT and CDR2 FNYEAQ (reference sequence). CDR3 length: 18 residues. The CDR3 region is CASSLGLGRRGGANVLTF. The CDR3 nucleotides are TGTGCTAGCAGCTTAGGACTAGGGCGCCGAGGTGGGGCCAACGTCCTGACTTTC.

The chain employs TRBV5-1 and TRBJ2-3, with D maybe TRBD2 (6 bases). This CDR3 spans 14 amino acids. Germline loops: CDR1 SGHRS, CDR2 YFSETQ. V lost 0 bases and J lost 7, with 12 bases in between. CDR3 sequence: CASSLDGGAYTQYF. CDR3 nucleotides: TGCGCCAGCAGCTTGGACGGCGGGGCCTATACGCAGTATTTT.

The rearrangement uses TRBV25-1 and TRBJ2-1, with D possibly TRBD2 on 6 matching bases. Trimming shortened V by 3 bases and J by 4 bases, and 13 bases separated the two germline ends. This CDR3 spans 15 amino acids. Per germline, CDR1 MGHDK and CDR2 SYGVNS. CDR3 nucleotides: TGTGCCAGCAGTGATCTTCGGGGGAATTACAATGAGCAGTTCTTC. Its translation is CASSDLRGNYNEQFF.

This rearrangement joins TRBV19 to TRBJ1-2, with 7 bases identical to TRBD1. Germline trimming cut 3 bases from V and 3 bases from J; bases unmatched to any gene: 7. Looked up from germline, CDR1 is LNHDA and CDR2 is SQIVND (reference sequence). The CDR3 totals 15 residues. The DNA of the CDR3 is TGTGCCAGTAGTATCGGAACAACAGGGGACTATGGCTACACCTTC. This translates into CASSIGTTGDYGYTF. Variable domain in full (rest from reference TRBV19 and TRBJ1-2): DGGITQSPKYLFRKEGQNVTLSCEQNLNHDAMYWYRQDPGQGLRLIYYSQIVNDFQKGDIAEGYSVSREKKESFPLTVTSAQKNPTAFYLCASSIGTTGDYGYTFGSGTRLTVV.

V and J are TRBV6-2 or TRBV6-3 and TRBJ2-1; TRBD1 might be the D (5 bases). This CDR3 has 16 residues. The germline CDR1 and CDR2 sequences are MNHEY and SVGEGT. V was pared by 2 bases and J by 2 bases, with 13 bases between. The CDR3 DNA sequence: TGTGCCAGCAGTTACGACCCCCTCAGGGCCTACAATGAGCAGTTCTTC. This translates into CASSYDPLRAYNEQFF.

A word on this clone: Other DNA sequences in this sample translate to the same CDR3. The rearrangement links TRBV5-4 to TRBJ1-1; D gene uncertain. The CDR3 sequence is 11 residues long. Trimming left V 0 bases short and J 4 bases short, with 1 base between. Germline V gives CDR1 SGHNT, CDR2 YYREEE (reference sequence). The CDR3: CASSLGTEAFF. The CDR3, as DNA: TGTGCCAGCAGCTTGGGCACTGAAGCTTTCTTT.

The chain links TRBV28 to TRBJ1-5; D call uncertain. Trimming stripped 4 bases from V and 0 bases from J, with 10 bases between. Germline V lookup: CDR1 MDHEN, CDR2 SYDVKM. The length of the CDR3 is 15 residues. The CDR3 coding sequence is TGTGCCAGCAGTTCCCCGGTCGGTAGCAATCAGCCCCAGCATTTT. Translated, it gives CASSSPVGSNQPQHF.

The gene calls are TRBV23-1 and TRBJ2-7, with D unresolved. TRBV23-1 is flagged as an ORF with uncertain function. This CDR3 has 16 amino acids. Trimming took off 0 bases at V and 4 bases at J, with 16 bases between the two ends. The CDR3 loop is CASSQSVRADPYEQYF. In DNA form, the CDR3 reads TGCGCCAGCAGTCAATCTGTTAGGGCAGACCCGTACGAGCAGTACTTC.

This chain joins TRBV4-1 and TRBJ1-6; possibly TRBD1 for D (5 bases). The germline V gene has CDR1 MGHRA and CDR2 YSYEKL. CDR3 size: 15 residues. The ends were cut back, 4 bases at V and 9 bases at J, with 16 bases in the middle. In nucleotides, the CDR3 is TGCGCCAGCAGCCCCCTGGGGTGGGGGGGTTCACCCCTCCACTTT. It is translated as CASSPLGWGGSPLHF.

The gene calls are TRBV5-1 and TRBJ1-1; 8 nucleotides line up with TRBD1. Germline CDR1 is SGHRS and CDR2 is YFSETQ. The CDR3 consists of 11 residues. V gave up 10 bases and J gave up 10 bases; unmatched junction bases: 9. The CDR3 DNA reads TGCGCCGATGAATGGACAGGGCGAGCTTTCTTT. Residues: CADEWTGRAFF.

The chain couples TRBV18 to TRBJ2-7; D call uncertain. Germline V gene data show CDR1 as KGHSH and CDR2 as LQKENI. The CDR3 spans 13 residues. V lost 8 bases to trimming and J lost 2 bases, with 13 bases between them. CDR3 in DNA: TGTGCCAGCCGGATTGACGGAACCTACGAGCAGTACTTC. This codes for CASRIDGTYEQYF.

The chain is built from TRBV7-6 and TRBJ2-7; TRBD1 agrees at 7 bases. With 0 bases clipped from V and 2 bases from J, the junction kept 16 bases outside the gene matches. The CDR3 is made up of 19 amino acids. Per the germline V gene, CDR1 is SGHVS and CDR2 is FNYEAQ. The CDR3: CASSLAFRVGNRGPYEQYF. The CDR3, as DNA: TGTGCCAGCAGCTTAGCGTTCCGGGTGGGGAACAGGGGACCCTACGAGCAGTACTTC.

The chain carries TRBV18 and TRBJ1-3; D remains unclear. Germline CDR1 KGHSH, CDR2 LQKENI. The CDR3 contains 15 residues. The V and J ends lost 3 bases and 0 bases respectively, with 9 bases between them. The CDR3, as DNA: TGTGCCAGCTCACCCCTTCATAACTCTGGAAACACCATATATTTT. Encoded protein: CASSPLHNSGNTIYF.

V gene TRBV7-3 combines with J gene TRBJ2-5; TRBD2 matches 7 bases. In germline, CDR1 is SGHTA, CDR2 FQGTGA. CDR3 length: 15 amino acids. The junction had 8 bases not matched to a gene; V was cut back by 2 bases and J by 5 bases. The CDR3 spells CASSLGLVEVETQYF. The CDR3 DNA follows: TGTGCCAGCAGCTTAGGACTAGTCGAGGTGGAGACCCAGTACTTC.

The chain combines TRBV4-1 with TRBJ2-2, with D uncertain. Germline-derived CDR1 and CDR2 are MGHRA and YSYEKL. The germline V and J ends were trimmed by 3 bases and 6 bases, with 14 bases remaining between them. The CDR3 has 15 amino acids. The chain's CDR3 is CASSQPWARPGELFF. The CDR3, as DNA: TGCGCCAGCAGCCAGCCCTGGGCCAGGCCCGGGGAGCTGTTTTTT.

The rearrangement uses TRBV24-1 and TRBJ1-1; D is perhaps TRBD1 (5 bases). Germline lookup yields CDR1 KGHDR and CDR2 SFDVKD. The CDR3 is 12 amino acids. V dropped 7 bases and J dropped 10 bases, with 15 bases sitting between them. The CDR3, as DNA: TGTGCCACCAGAAAGGGGTTAGGGAGAGCTTTCTTT. Encoded protein: CATRKGLGRAFF.

The chain combines TRBV4-2 with TRBJ1-2; possible D gene TRBD1, 5 bases. V lost 0 bases and J lost 2, with 10 bases in between. Germline CDR1 is LGHNA and CDR2 is YNFKEQ. This CDR3 has 15 amino acids. The DNA of the CDR3 is TGTGCCAGCAGCCAAGAGCCAGGGATCAACTATGGCTACACCTTC. It codes for CASSQEPGINYGYTF.

The CDR3 region is CASIRGRGSPLHF. The CDR3 nucleotides are TGTGCCAGCATCAGGGGTCGTGGTTCACCCCTCCACTTT. The chain carries TRBV28 and TRBJ1-6, with TRBD1 as a possible D gene (6 bases). V was pared by 7 bases and J by 9 bases, with 13 bases between. Germline CDR1 MDHEN, CDR2 SYDVKM. The CDR3 contains 13 residues.

The chain is built from TRBV19 and TRBJ1-5; perhaps TRBD1 as D (6 bases). There are 14 residues in the CDR3. Trimming left V 7 bases short and J 3 bases short, with 13 bases between. Germline-derived CDR1 and CDR2 are LNHDA and SQIVND (reference sequence). The CDR3 nucleotides read TGTGCCAGTACCCTCGACAGGCCCAATCAGCCCCAGCATTTT. This gives the protein CASTLDRPNQPQHF.

CDR3: CASSLGEGYGYTF. The CDR3 DNA reads TGTGCCAGCAGTTTAGGGGAGGGCTATGGCTACACCTTC. The J gene is TRBJ1-2, the V gene TRBV12-3 or TRBV12-4; D unresolved. Trimming cost V 1 base and J 4 bases, with 7 bases left between them. The CDR3 runs to 13 residues.

The chain recombines TRBV9 with TRBJ1-4; D gene ambiguous. CDR3 length equals 15 residues. The ends were cut back, 0 bases at V and 5 bases at J, with 11 bases in the middle. The germline gives CDR1 SGDLS, CDR2 YYNGEE. The CDR3: CASSVGAGLNEKLFF. In DNA form, the CDR3 reads TGTGCCAGCAGCGTAGGAGCAGGCCTGAATGAAAAACTGTTTTTT. The full variable domain, with the rest looked up from reference TRBV9 and TRBJ1-4, is DSGVTQTPKHLITATGQRVTLRCSPRSGDLSVYWYQQSLDQGLQFLIQYYNGEERAKGNILERFSAQQFPDLHSELNLSSLELGDSALYFCASSVGAGLNEKLFFGSGTQLSVL.